This T cell receptor (beta chain) was observed in a study of metastatic and nonmetastatic thyroid tumors. Study as a whole: Both malignant and benign thyroid patients supplied peripheral blood and tumor or nodule tissue samples, across which the repertoires of these patients were then compared.

As processed by the authors: Between-group CDR3 differences, defined by clinicopathological status, yielded a distant-metastasis classifier for papillary thyroid cancer. Through MiXCR, TCRdb re-clonotyped the PCR reads. The authors' filters were not applied to this entry. The sample has about 3,600 clones, around 33% seen once. In this sample, this clone is medium-sized. The antigen remains unidentified. Within the sample, other DNA sequences also encode this same CDR3. The J segment lost 2 bases and the V segment lost 4 bases, leaving 3 bases of the junction unmatched. CDR1 and CDR2 (germline): SQVTM, ANQGSEA. The CDR3 is 14 amino acids. Among the patients, none had received any treatment before thyroid surgery. Overall study results and limits: Significantly higher TCR beta diversity was reportedly seen in malignant thyroid tumors than benign nodules, in blood and tumor.

This clonotype originated in a female donor with papillary thyroid cancer or a benign thyroid nodule (not recorded which). Some clones in this sample may be carry-over from other donors' samples. Input material: adjacent normal tissue. V is TRBV29-1 and J is TRBJ2-1, with 9 bases identical to TRBD2. CDR3 amino acids: CSVVPSGAYNEQFF. DNA of the CDR3: TGCAGCGTTGTGCCTAGCGGGGCCTACAATGAGCAGTTCTTC.